Sequencing of this TCR beta chain was carried out in a study of control samples from healthy donors and cancer patients. Trimming left V 1 base short and J 2 bases short, with 9 bases between. Germline V gene data show CDR1 as SGHRS and CDR2 as YFSETQ. The CDR3 sequence is 14 residues long. The data were produced by immunoSEQ multiplex PCR, yet TCRdb's version contains in-frame clones alone and is incomplete. Among some 140,000 clones listed, roughly 89% were seen once. This chain uses TRBV5-1 with TRBJ2-5; D may be TRBD1 (5 bases). This TCR came from a young man in good health. Material: blood. CDR3 protein: CASSLSRAQETQYF. In DNA, the CDR3 is TGCGCCAGCAGCTTGAGCAGGGCTCAAGAGACCCAGTACTTC.